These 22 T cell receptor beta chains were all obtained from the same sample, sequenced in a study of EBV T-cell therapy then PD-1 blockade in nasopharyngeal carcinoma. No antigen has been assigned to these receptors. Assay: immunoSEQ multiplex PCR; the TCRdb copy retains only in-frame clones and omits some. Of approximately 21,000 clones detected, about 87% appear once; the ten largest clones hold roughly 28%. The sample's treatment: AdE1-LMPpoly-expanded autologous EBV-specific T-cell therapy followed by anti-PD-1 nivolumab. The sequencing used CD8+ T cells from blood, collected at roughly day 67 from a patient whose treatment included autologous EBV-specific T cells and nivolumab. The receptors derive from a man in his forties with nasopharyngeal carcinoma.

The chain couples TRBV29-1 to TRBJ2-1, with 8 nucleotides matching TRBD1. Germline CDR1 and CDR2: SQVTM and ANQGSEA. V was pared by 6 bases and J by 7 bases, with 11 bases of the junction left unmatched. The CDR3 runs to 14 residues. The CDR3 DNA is TGCAGCGTGGGGGGACAGGCTGGTTTAAATGAGCAGTTCTTC. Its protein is CSVGGQAGLNEQFF.

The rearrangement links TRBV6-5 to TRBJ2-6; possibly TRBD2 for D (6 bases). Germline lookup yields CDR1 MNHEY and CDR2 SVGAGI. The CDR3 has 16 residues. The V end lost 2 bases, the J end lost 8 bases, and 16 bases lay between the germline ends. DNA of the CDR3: TGTGCCAGCAGTTACCAGGGAACAGGAGGGACCAACGTCCTGACTTTC. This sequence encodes CASSYQGTGGTNVLTF.

The CDR3 sequence is CASSLVSGVADTQYF. The CDR3 DNA is TGTGCCAGCAGCTTAGTGTCCGGGGTTGCAGATACGCAGTATTTT. The chain employs TRBV7-2 and TRBJ2-3; D is possibly TRBD2 (5 bases). CDR1 SGHTA and CDR2 FQGNSA come from the germline V gene. This CDR3 has 15 amino acids. V was shortened by 1 base and J by 4 bases, with 12 bases between the two germline ends. Combining the CDR3 with reference TRBV7-2 and TRBJ2-3 gives the whole variable domain GAGVSQSPSNKVTEKGKDVELRCDPISGHTALYWYRQSLGQGLEFLIYFQGNSAPDKSGLPSDRFSAERTGGSVSTLTIQRTQQEDSAVYLCASSLVSGVADTQYFGPGTRLTVL.

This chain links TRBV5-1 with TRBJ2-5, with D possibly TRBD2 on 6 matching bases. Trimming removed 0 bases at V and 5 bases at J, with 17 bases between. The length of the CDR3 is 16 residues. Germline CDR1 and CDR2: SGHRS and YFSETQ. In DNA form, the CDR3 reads TGCGCCAGCAGCTTGGTCCGTACTAGCTACTGGGAGACCCAGTACTTC. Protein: CASSLVRTSYWETQYF.

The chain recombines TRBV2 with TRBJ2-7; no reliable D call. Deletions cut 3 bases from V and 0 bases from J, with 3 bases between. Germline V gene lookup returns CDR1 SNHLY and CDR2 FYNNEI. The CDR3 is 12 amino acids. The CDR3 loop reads CASSDGSYEQYF. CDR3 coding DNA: TGTGCCAGCAGTGATGGCTCCTACGAGCAGTACTTC.

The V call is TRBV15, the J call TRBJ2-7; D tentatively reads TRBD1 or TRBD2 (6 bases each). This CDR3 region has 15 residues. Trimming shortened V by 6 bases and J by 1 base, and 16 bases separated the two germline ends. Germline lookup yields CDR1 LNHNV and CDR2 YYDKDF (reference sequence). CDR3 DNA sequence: TGTGCCACCAGTTTAGGGGGGACGCAGTCCTACGAGCAGTACTTC. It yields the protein CATSLGGTQSYEQYF.

DNA of the CDR3: TGTGCCAGCAGCCAAGATCTGAGTGGCACTGAAGCTTTCTTT. This codes for CASSQDLSGTEAFF. The rearrangement uses TRBV4-2 and TRBJ1-1; D not resolved. The V gene's germline CDR1 is LGHNA and CDR2 YNFKEQ. The V end was cut by 0 bases, the J end by 4 bases, with 9 bases between. The CDR3 totals 14 residues.

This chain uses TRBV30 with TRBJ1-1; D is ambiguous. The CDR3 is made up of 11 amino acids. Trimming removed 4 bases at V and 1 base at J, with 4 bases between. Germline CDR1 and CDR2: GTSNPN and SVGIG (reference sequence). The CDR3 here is CAWMRNTEAFF. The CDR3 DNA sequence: TGTGCCTGGATGAGGAACACTGAAGCTTTCTTT.

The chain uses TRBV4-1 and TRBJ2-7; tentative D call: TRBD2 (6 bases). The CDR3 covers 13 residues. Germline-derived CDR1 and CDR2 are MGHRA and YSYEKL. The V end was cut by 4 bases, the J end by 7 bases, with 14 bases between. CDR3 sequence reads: CASSRSIRGEQYF. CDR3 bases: TGCGCCAGCAGCCGAAGTATCCGGGGGGAGCAGTACTTC.

The DNA of the CDR3 is TGTGCCAGCGGGCACATCTCAGAGACCCAGTACTTC. Protein product: CASGHISETQYF. This chain joins TRBV13 and TRBJ2-5; D unclear. This CDR3 has 12 amino acids. CDR1 and CDR2 (germline): PRHDT, FYEKMQ (reference sequence). V was pared by 8 bases and J by 4 bases, with 11 bases between.

CDR3 in DNA: TGTGCCAGCAGCTCGGGACAGTACAATGAGCAGTTCTTC. It is translated as CASSSGQYNEQFF. The V and J genes are TRBV5-8 and TRBJ2-1; 7 bases line up with TRBD1. The CDR3 loop spans 13 amino acids. V lost 3 bases to trimming and J lost 4 bases; unmatched junction nucleotides: 1. Germline V gene sequence: CDR1 SGHTS, CDR2 YDEGEE.

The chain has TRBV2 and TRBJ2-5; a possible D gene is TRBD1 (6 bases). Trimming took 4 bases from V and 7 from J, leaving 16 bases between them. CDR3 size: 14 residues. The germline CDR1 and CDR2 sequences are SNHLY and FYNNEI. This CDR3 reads CASSGTAPRWTQYF. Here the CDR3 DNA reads TGTGCCAGCAGTGGGACAGCCCCCCGCTGGACCCAGTACTTC.

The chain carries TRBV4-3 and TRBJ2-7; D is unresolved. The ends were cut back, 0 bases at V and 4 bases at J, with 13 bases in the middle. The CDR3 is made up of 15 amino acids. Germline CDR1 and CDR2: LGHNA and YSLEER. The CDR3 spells CASSQDHSPSYEQYF. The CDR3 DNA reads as TGCGCCAGCAGCCAAGATCACTCGCCCTCGTACGAGCAGTACTTC.

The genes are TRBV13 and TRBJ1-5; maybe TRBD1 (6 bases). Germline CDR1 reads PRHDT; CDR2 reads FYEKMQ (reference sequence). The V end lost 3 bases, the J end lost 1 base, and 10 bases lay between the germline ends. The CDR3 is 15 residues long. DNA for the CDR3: TGTGCCAGCAGCTTTATAGGGGGGAGCAATCAGCCCCAGCATTTT. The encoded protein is CASSFIGGSNQPQHF. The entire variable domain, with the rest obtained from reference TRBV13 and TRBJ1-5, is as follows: AAGVIQSPRHLIKEKRETATLKCYPIPRHDTVYWYQQGPGQDPQFLISFYEKMQSDKGSIPDRFSAQQFSDYHSELNMSSLELGDSALYFCASSFIGGSNQPQHFGDGTRLSIL.

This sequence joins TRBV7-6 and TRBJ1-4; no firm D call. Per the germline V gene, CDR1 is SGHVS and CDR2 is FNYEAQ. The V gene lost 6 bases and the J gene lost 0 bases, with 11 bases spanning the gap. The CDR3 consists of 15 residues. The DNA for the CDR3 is TGTGCCAGCAGTCTGACAAGAGCAACTAATGAAAAACTGTTTTTT. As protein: CASSLTRATNEKLFF. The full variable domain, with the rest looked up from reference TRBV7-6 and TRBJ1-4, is GAGVSQSPRYKVTKRGQDVALRCDPISGHVSLYWYRQALGQGPEFLTYFNYEAQQDKSGLPNDRFSAERPEGSISTLTIQRTEQRDSAMYRCASSLTRATNEKLFFGSGTQLSVL.

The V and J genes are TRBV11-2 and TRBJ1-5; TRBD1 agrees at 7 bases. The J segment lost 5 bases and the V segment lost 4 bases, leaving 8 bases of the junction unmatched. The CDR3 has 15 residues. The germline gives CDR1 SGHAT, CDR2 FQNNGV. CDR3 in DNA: TGTGCCAGCAGCTCGACAGGGCGAGGGGATCAGCCCCAGCATTTT. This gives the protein CASSSTGRGDQPQHF.

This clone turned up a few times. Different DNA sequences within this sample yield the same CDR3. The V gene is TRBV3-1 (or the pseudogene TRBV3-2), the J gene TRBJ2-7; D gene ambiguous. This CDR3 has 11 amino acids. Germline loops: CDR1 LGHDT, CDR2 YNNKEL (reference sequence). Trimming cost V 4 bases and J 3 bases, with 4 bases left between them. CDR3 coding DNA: TGTGCCAGCAGCCGAGACTACGAGCAGTACTTC. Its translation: CASSRDYEQYF.

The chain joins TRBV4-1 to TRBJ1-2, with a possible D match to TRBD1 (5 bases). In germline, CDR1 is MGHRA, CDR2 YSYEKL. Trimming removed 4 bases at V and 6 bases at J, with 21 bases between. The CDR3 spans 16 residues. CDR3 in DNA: TGCGCCAGCAGCCCGGGGGTTGACCTTTTACGACATGGCTACACCTTC. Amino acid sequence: CASSPGVDLLRHGYTF.

The CDR3 bases are TGTGCCAGCAGTGACTCGACTAGCGGGGACGTGGGGGAGCTGTTTTTT. Translating gives CASSDSTSGDVGELFF. The chain links TRBV6-4 to TRBJ2-2, with 11 bases aligning to TRBD2. The CDR3 consists of 16 residues. The J segment lost 8 bases and the V segment lost 0 bases, leaving 5 bases of the junction unmatched. In germline, CDR1 is MRHNA, CDR2 SNTAGT.

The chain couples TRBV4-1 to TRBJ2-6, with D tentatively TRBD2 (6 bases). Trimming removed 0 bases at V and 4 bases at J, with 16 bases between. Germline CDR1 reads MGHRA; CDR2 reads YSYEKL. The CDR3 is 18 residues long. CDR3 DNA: TGCGCCAGCAGCCAAGATCCAGGAGGGGCTGCAGGGGCCAACGTCCTGACTTTC. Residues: CASSQDPGGAAGANVLTF.

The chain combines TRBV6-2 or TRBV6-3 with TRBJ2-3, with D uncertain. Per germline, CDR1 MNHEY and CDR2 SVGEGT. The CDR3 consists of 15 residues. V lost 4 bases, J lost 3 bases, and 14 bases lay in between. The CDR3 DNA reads TGTGCCAGCAGTTCCCGTCTAAATAATACAGATACGCAGTATTTT. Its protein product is CASSSRLNNTDTQYF.

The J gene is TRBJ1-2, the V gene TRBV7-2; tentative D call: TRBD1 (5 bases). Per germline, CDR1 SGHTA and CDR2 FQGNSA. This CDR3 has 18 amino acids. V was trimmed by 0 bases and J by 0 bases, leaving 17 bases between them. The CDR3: CASSLAAFRGRTNYGYTF. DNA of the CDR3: TGTGCCAGCAGCTTAGCCGCCTTTAGGGGACGGACTAACTATGGCTACACCTTC.